Below, one TCR beta chain is given with its context. Its antigen is undetermined. This sample was taken from a study of cytomegalovirus exposure and HLA in healthy donors. Overall study findings and caveats: In a later analysis, TCR beta V- and J-gene trimming was associated with a missense DCLRE1C variant.

This CDR3 comprises 15 residues. CDR1 and CDR2 from the germline V gene are SGHAT and FQNNGV. Trimming took off 5 bases at V and 2 bases at J, with 16 bases between the two ends. Primers: 60 Vbeta forward and 13 Jbeta reverse. Assay used: immunoSEQ multiplex PCR; TCRdb lists only in-frame clones, some missing. This sample has under 100,000 clones, with 55% to 65% found just once. Sequenced material: PBMCs. The chain has TRBV11-2 and TRBJ2-7; the D gene is possibly TRBD2 (7 bases). The TCR sequence derives from a woman in her forties in good health and CMV-seropositive. The CDR3 region is CASSPVLGGAYEQYF. The CDR3, as DNA: TGTGCCAGCAGCCCAGTCCTAGGGGGGGCCTACGAGCAGTACTTC.